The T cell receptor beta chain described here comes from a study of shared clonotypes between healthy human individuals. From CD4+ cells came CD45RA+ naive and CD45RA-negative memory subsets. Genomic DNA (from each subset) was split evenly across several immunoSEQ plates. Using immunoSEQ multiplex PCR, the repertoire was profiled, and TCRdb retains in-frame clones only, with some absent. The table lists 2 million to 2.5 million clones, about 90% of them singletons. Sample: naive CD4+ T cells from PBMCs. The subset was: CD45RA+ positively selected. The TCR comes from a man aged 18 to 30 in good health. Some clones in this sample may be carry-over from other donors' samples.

The CDR3 DNA sequence: TGTGCCAGCAGCCGACCAGGGGGAATTCTGGATACGCAGTATTTT. Its translation: CASSRPGGILDTQYF. V usage is TRBV14 and J usage is TRBJ2-3; the match to TRBD1 covers 7 bases. J lost 6 bases, V lost 4 bases, and 10 bases had no gene match. Germline values: CDR1 SGHDN, CDR2 FVKESK. The CDR3 consists of 15 residues.